This T cell receptor beta chain is from a study of cytomegalovirus exposure and HLA in healthy donors. At the level of the study: T cells numbering around 170 million yielded fewer than 140 million unique TCR beta sequences in an earlier analysis. Findings of the study overall: Sequences of the TCR beta chain were said to predict the HLA-A and HLA-B alleles of most subjects accurately. Cytomegalovirus association was listed for approximately 150 TCR beta chains.

The CDR3 covers 13 residues. Germline CDR1 is GTSNPN and CDR2 is SVGIG (reference sequence). V was pared by 2 bases and J by 6 bases, with 13 bases between. In the PCR, 60 Vbeta and 13 Jbeta primers were used. Authors' analysis steps: The count from a later analysis was some 81 million unique TCR beta chains, about 10 million of them shared. Profiling relied on immunoSEQ multiplex PCR, and the TCRdb table lists in-frame clones only, not all of them. V and J calls and clone size are as listed in that table; D and trimming were resolved from the DNA. The table lists 150,000 or so clones, roughly 70% of them singletons. In the case of this clone: Antigen unknown. Other DNA sequences in this sample translate to the same CDR3.

The receptor comes from a man aged 30 to 45 in good health and CMV-seropositive. The sequencing sample was made of PBMCs. The gene calls are TRBV30 and TRBJ1-2; a weak D match, TRBD1 (5 bases). CDR3 DNA sequence: TGTGCCTGGAGTAAGGGTCCGGGGGATGGCTACACCTTC. Its protein product is CAWSKGPGDGYTF.